The 19 T cell receptor beta chains in this list originate from one sample, sequenced in a study of breast tumors, draining lymph nodes, adjacent tissues. The lymph nodes were axillary draining lymph nodes from breast cancer patients. TCRdb independently ran MiXCR on the multiplex PCR reads; one entry per CDR3 protein. The sample lists 150,000 to 200,000 distinct CDR3 sequences, about 33% occurring once. Input material: axillary lymph node tissue. The receptors shown here come from a female donor with breast cancer. Some clones in this sample may be carry-over from other donors' samples.

This clonotype showed up many times. The V call is TRBV20-1, the J call TRBJ2-5, with 8 bases that match TRBD2. The V segment lost 3 bases and the J segment 2 bases; nucleotides outside the gene matches: 5. The CDR3 loop spans 14 amino acids. Germline loops: CDR1 DFQATT, CDR2 SNEGSKA (reference sequence). CDR3 amino acids: CSASGGGLQETQYF. Written as DNA, the CDR3 is TGCAGTGCTAGTGGCGGGGGGTTACAAGAGACCCAGTACTTC.

Comments on this clonotype: The junction departs from the called germline gene at one end, perhaps through a read error. DNA of the CDR3: TGCAGTGCTAGCGACAGACTAGCTCCCACAGATACGCGGTATTTT. Translation gives CSASDRLAPTDTRYF. This rearrangement joins TRBV20-1 to TRBJ2-3; 7 nucleotides agree with TRBD2. CDR3 size: 15 residues. Germline assignment: CDR1 DFQATT and CDR2 SNEGSKA (reference sequence).

To note about this clonotype: Being one base from a much bigger clone, this may be a read error. The chain links TRBV6-2 or TRBV6-3 to TRBJ1-5; TRBD1 might be the D (5 bases). CDR1 is MNHEY, CDR2 SVGEGT, per germline. The V and J ends lost 9 bases and 2 bases respectively, with 17 bases between them. This CDR3 has 15 amino acids. Written as DNA, the CDR3 is TGTGCCAGGGGGCGGGCACGTCGGGGCAATCAGCCCCAGCATTTT. The encoded protein is CARGRARRGNQPQHF.

The sample holds many counts of this clonotype. The chain recombines TRBV5-1 with TRBJ2-1; either TRBD1 or TRBD2 may supply D (6 bases each). Germline CDR1 SGHRS, CDR2 YFSETQ. The V end was cut by 3 bases, the J end by 8 bases, with 12 bases between. The CDR3 is 13 residues long. CDR3 bases: TGCGCCAGCAGCTCGGTGGGGGGCCATGAGCAGTTCTTC. Protein: CASSSVGGHEQFF.

This clonotype was detected only once. Possible read error: a much larger clone is one base away. V gene TRBV6-5 combines with J gene TRBJ1-2; 8 nucleotides agree with TRBD1. Germline CDR1 is MNHEY and CDR2 is SVGAGI. The CDR3 extends over 15 amino acids. The chain's CDR3 is CASSHSWTGCHGYTF. CDR3 nucleotides: TGTGCCAGCAGTCACTCGTGGACAGGGTGCCATGGCTACACCTTC.

Ten or more counts support this clonotype. V usage is TRBV20-1 and J usage is TRBJ1-4; no definite D call. The CDR3 totals 13 residues. Germline CDR1 reads DFQATT; CDR2 reads SNEGSKA (reference sequence). Trimming left V 5 bases short and J 2 bases short, with 9 bases between. This CDR3 is CSAVEITNEKLFF. Written as DNA, the CDR3 is TGCAGTGCTGTCGAGATCACTAATGAAAAACTGTTTTTT.

This clonotype has a count of ten or more. As DNA, the CDR3 is TGTGCCAGCAGTTACTCCGGGAGGAGGGCAACTAATGAAAAACTGTTTTTT. Its protein product is CASSYSGRRATNEKLFF. V is TRBV6-2 or TRBV6-3 and J is TRBJ1-4, with D uncertain. V was shortened by 0 bases and J by 0 bases, with 11 bases between the two germline ends. The CDR3 sequence is 17 residues long. Germline CDR1 MNHEY, CDR2 SVGEGT.

V usage is TRBV24-1 and J usage is TRBJ2-1, with unresolved D. The germline V gene has CDR1 KGHDR and CDR2 SFDVKD. The CDR3 consists of 13 residues. V lost 6 bases, J lost 5 bases, and 10 bases lay in between. This chain's CDR3 is CATSTGGHNEQFF. CDR3 bases: TGTGCCACCAGTACGGGCGGACACAATGAGCAGTTCTTC.

This clonotype was seen at least ten times. This sequence joins TRBV30 and TRBJ1-4; D gene unclear. The CDR3 extends over 15 amino acids. V lost 2 bases and J 0 bases, leaving 10 bases between the germline ends. The germline CDR1 and CDR2 sequences are GTSNPN and SVGIG (reference sequence). The chain's CDR3 is CAWSRGPTTNEKLFF. The CDR3 DNA reads TGTGCCTGGAGTAGAGGGCCAACAACTAATGAAAAACTGTTTTTT.

This clonotype appeared many times. This chain links TRBV20-1 with TRBJ1-2; perhaps TRBD1 as D (6 bases). The CDR3 covers 14 residues. Per the germline V gene, CDR1 is DFQATT and CDR2 is SNEGSKA (reference sequence). Trimming left V 2 bases short and J 3 bases short, with 13 bases between. The CDR3 DNA sequence: TGCAGTGCTAGATCGAGGGGGTCCCACTATGGCTACACCTTC. Amino acids: CSARSRGSHYGYTF.

CDR3 nucleotides: TGTGCCAGCAGCTTAGTGCAGGGGGCTCGGTATGAGCAGTTCTTC. Protein: CASSLVQGARYEQFF. The chain employs TRBV7-2 and TRBJ2-1; 8 positions agree with TRBD1. Germline assignment: CDR1 SGHTA and CDR2 FQGNSA. The CDR3 is made up of 15 amino acids. The V and J ends lost 1 base and 8 bases, in that order; junction bases with no gene match: 7.

In this sample, this clonotype turned up many times. CDR3 amino acids: CASSRQGVTGELFF. The CDR3 DNA sequence: TGTGCCAGCAGCCGACAGGGGGTGACCGGGGAGCTGTTTTTT. V usage is TRBV14 and J usage is TRBJ2-2; 9 bases agree with TRBD1. The CDR3 has 14 amino acids. Germline trimming cut 4 bases from V and 5 bases from J; bases unmatched to any gene: 2. Looked up from germline, CDR1 is SGHDN and CDR2 is FVKESK.

Notes on this clonotype: Lacking the conserved final phenylalanine or tryptophan, this CDR3 likely reflects a read error. The rearrangement uses TRBV12-3 or TRBV12-4 and TRBJ2-2; D is uncertain. V shed 8 bases and J shed 0 bases, with 13 bases lying between them. The CDR3 contains 15 residues. CDR3 sequence (DNA): TGTGCCAGCGGGAAGAGGATGGCGAACACCGGGGAGCTGTTTTGT. Amino acid sequence: CASGKRMANTGELFC.

Many counts were recorded for this clonotype. The rearrangement joins TRBV11-2 to TRBJ2-5; 8 bases match TRBD1. This CDR3 spans 15 amino acids. Germline V lookup: CDR1 SGHAT, CDR2 FQNNGV. The ends lost 1 base at V and 5 bases at J; junction bases unmatched: 6. The CDR3 DNA is TGTGCCAGCAGCTTAGGCGCAGGGGGCTTCGAGACCCAGTACTTC. Protein product: CASSLGAGGFETQYF.

This clonotype came up many times. V is TRBV12-3 or TRBV12-4 and J is TRBJ1-2; TRBD1 matches at 9 bases. V trimming: 3 bases; J trimming: 7 bases; junction bases outside the gene matches: 6. The CDR3 covers 14 residues. CDR3 DNA sequence: TGTGCCAGCAGTTTTCCCCGGGACAGGGCTGGCTACACCTTC. It is translated as CASSFPRDRAGYTF.

Regarding this clonotype: A much larger clone differs by one base, so this may be a read error. This sequence joins TRBV9 and TRBJ2-1, with TRBD1 matching 8 bases. Germline assignment: CDR1 SGDLS and CDR2 YYNGEE. This CDR3 contains 16 residues. CDR3 loop: CASSVRTGFLSGEQSF. The CDR3 DNA reads TGTGCCAGCAGCGTAAGGACAGGGTTTCTATCCGGGGAGCAGTCCTTC.

Only one count was recorded for this clonotype. This may be a read error: a much more frequent sequence differs by one nucleotide. It is likely a read error, because the conserved phenylalanine at the end of the CDR3 is missing. It is unclear where the CDR3 begins or ends on the DNA, so no DNA is shown, and the CDR3 is as TCRdb lists it. The chain couples TRBV20-1 to TRBJ2-5. In germline, CDR1 is DFQATT, CDR2 SNEGSKA (reference sequence). Termini included, the CDR3 measures 11 amino acids. CDR3 protein: CSAAGEETQSL.

As for this clonotype: An end of the junction does not agree with germline; a read error may underlie this. V is TRBV11-2 and J is TRBJ2-5; D is perhaps TRBD2 (5 bases). This CDR3 comprises 11 residues. Per the germline V gene, CDR1 is SGHAT and CDR2 is FQNNGV. The CDR3 protein is CASSFGETPYF. CDR3 nucleotides: TGCGCCAGCAGCTTTGGGGAGACCCCGTACTTC.

This clonotype was observed at least ten times. This chain connects TRBV11-2 to TRBJ2-3; no definite D call. This CDR3 has 15 residues. V lost 1 base and J lost 4, with 12 bases in between. The V gene's germline CDR1 is SGHAT and CDR2 FQNNGV. The CDR3 nucleotides read TGTGCCAGCAGCTTAGTTTTGGGGTCGCCAGATACGCAGTATTTT. Protein product: CASSLVLGSPDTQYF.